The 5 T cell receptor beta chains in this list originate from one sample, sequenced in a study of tumor-infiltrating lymphocytes in primary liver carcinoma. Extraction also yielded germline DNA, while blood RNA was obtained from unsorted whole blood. Making TCR beta cDNA involved around 500 ng total RNA and a constant-region primer. Generation of the TCR beta libraries relied on three nested multiplex PCR rounds using slightly modified ARM-PCR. Amplification in the first two PCR rounds was performed using TRBV1-TRBV30 forward primers and a C-beta reverse primer for approximately 10 cycles each. MiXCR, applied by TCRdb to the multiplex PCR reads, yields one record per CDR3 protein. Of a few hundred thousand distinct CDR3 sequences listed, approximately 58% are singletons. The sample taken for sequencing was peripheral blood. These receptors all come from a woman aged 25 to 39 with primary liver carcinoma and hepatitis B virus infection.

The V gene is TRBV7-9, the J gene TRBJ2-1, with 15 bases aligning to TRBD2. The J segment lost 12 bases and the V segment lost 5 bases, leaving 20 bases of the junction unmatched. The CDR3 loop spans 19 amino acids. From germline, CDR1 is SEHNR and CDR2 FQNEAQ (reference sequence). CDR3 DNA sequence: TGTGCCAGCAGCCCAGAACTAGGGGGACTAGCGGGAGGAACAAACGTGCAGTTCTTC. This sequence encodes CASSPELGGLAGGTNVQFF.

With regard to this clonotype: The germline gene is not matched at one end of the junction; a read error may be the cause. This sequence joins TRBV6-2 or TRBV6-3 and TRBJ2-3; 8 nucleotides match TRBD1. This CDR3 region has 16 residues. In germline, CDR1 is MNHEY, CDR2 SVGEGT. The DNA for the CDR3 is TGTGCCAGCAGTAGATCAGGGGGCATGGGGACAGATATGCAGTATTTC. It is translated as CASSRSGGMGTDMQYF.

The rearrangement links TRBV28 to TRBJ2-7; 10 bases fit TRBD1. There are 14 residues in the CDR3. From germline, CDR1 is MDHEN and CDR2 SYDVKM. V trimming: 8 bases; J trimming: 5 bases; junction bases outside the gene matches: 9. For the CDR3, the DNA is TGTGCCAGCGACTTCGGGACAGGGGTCCACGAGCAGTACTTC. This codes for CASDFGTGVHEQYF.

J is TRBJ2-3 and V is TRBV4-1; D not certain. Trimming pared 0 bases from V and 2 bases from J, leaving 6 bases between. Germline lookup yields CDR1 MGHRA and CDR2 YSYEKL. The CDR3 consists of 14 residues. CDR3 sequence (DNA): TGCGCCAGCAGCCAAGACTCGACCACAGATACGCAGTATTTT. It codes for CASSQDSTTDTQYF.

Notes on this clonotype: Given a much more abundant clone one base away, this may be a read error. It is likely a read error, because the conserved phenylalanine at the end of the CDR3 is missing. This chain links TRBV4-1 with TRBJ2-4; D is uncertain. Trimming removed 3 bases at V and 1 base at J, with 10 bases between. CDR1 is MGHRA, CDR2 YSYEKL, per germline. The CDR3 has 15 residues. CDR3 sequence reads: CASSHSGSAKNIQYY. CDR3 sequence (DNA): TGCGCCAGCAGCCATTCAGGTTCTGCCAAAAACATTCAGTACTAC.